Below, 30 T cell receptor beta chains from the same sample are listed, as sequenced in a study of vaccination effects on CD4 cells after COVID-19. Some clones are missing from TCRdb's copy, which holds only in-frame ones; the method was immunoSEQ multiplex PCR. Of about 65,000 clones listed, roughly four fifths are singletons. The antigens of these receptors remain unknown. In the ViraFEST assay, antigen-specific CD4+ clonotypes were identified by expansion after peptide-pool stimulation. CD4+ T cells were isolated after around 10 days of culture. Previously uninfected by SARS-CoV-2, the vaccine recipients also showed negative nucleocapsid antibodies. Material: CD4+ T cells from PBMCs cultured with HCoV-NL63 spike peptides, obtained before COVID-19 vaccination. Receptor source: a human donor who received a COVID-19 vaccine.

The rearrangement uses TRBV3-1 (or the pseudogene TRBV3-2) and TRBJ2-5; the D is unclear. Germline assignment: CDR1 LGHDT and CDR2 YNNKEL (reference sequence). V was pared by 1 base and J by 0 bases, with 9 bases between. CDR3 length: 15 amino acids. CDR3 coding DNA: TGTGCCAGCAGCCAAGGATCGAGGTACCAAGAGACCCAGTACTTC. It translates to CASSQGSRYQETQYF.

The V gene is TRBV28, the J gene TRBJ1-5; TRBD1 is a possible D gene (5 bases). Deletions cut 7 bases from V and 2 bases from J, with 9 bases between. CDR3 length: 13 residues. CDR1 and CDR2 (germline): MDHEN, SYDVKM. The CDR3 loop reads CASKIGGNQPQHF. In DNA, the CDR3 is TGTGCCAGCAAAATAGGGGGCAATCAGCCCCAGCATTTT.

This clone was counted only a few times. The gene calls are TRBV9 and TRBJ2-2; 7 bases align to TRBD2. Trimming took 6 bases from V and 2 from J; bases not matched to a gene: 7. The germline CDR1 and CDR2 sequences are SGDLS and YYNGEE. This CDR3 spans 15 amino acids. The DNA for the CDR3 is TGTGCCAGCACCCAGGGAGGGCCCAACACCGGGGAGCTGTTTTTT. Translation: CASTQGGPNTGELFF.

Here the CDR3 reads CASSLDSYTEAFF. CDR3 bases: TGTGCCAGCAGCTTAGATAGTTACACTGAAGCTTTCTTT. This chain connects TRBV7-8 to TRBJ1-1, with D hard to call. Per germline, CDR1 SGHVS and CDR2 FQNEAQ. The CDR3 consists of 13 residues. V lost 1 base and J lost 3, with 6 bases in between.

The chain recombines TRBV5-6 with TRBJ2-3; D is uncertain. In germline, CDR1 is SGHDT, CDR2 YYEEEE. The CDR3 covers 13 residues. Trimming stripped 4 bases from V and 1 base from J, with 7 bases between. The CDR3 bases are TGTGCCAGCAGCCGGGCAGGCACAGATACGCAGTATTTT. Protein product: CASSRAGTDTQYF.

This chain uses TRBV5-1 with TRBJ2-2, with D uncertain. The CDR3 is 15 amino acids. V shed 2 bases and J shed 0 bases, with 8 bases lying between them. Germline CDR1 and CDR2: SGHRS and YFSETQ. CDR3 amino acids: CASSLGRSNTGELFF. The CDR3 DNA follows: TGCGCCAGCAGCTTAGGTCGGTCGAACACCGGGGAGCTGTTTTTT.

CDR3 nucleotides: TGTGCCAGCAGACCCACAGGGAGCACCGGGGAGCTGTTTTTT. Translated: CASRPTGSTGELFF. The gene calls are TRBV2 and TRBJ2-2; weak D call: TRBD1 (6 bases). Germline CDR1 SNHLY, CDR2 FYNNEI. There are 14 residues in the CDR3. V was cut by 6 bases and J by 4 bases, with 12 bases left in between.

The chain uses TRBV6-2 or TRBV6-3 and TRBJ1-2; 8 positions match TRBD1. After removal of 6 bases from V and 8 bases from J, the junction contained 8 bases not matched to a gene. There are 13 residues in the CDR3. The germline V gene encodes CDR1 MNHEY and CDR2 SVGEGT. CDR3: CASSPTGEQGYTF. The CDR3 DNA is TGTGCCAGCAGCCCGACAGGGGAGCAGGGCTACACCTTC.

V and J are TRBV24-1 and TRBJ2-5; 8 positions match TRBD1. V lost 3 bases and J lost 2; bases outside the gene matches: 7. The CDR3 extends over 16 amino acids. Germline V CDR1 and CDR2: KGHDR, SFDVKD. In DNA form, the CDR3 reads TGTGCCACCAGTGATCGCGGACAGGGTAGTCAAGAGACCCAGTACTTC. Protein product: CATSDRGQGSQETQYF.

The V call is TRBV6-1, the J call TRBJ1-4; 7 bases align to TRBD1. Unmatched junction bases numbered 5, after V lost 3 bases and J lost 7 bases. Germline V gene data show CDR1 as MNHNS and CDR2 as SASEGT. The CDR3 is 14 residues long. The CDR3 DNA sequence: TGTGCCAGCAGTGAGACAGGGCCGGGTGAAAAACTGTTTTTT. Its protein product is CASSETGPGEKLFF.

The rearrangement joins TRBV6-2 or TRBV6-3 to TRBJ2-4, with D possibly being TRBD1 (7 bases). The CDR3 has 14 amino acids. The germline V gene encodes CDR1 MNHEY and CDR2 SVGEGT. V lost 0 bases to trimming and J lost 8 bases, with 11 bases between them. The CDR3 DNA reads TGTGCCAGCAGTTACTCTTCAGGGGGGCACATTCAGTACTTC. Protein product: CASSYSSGGHIQYF.

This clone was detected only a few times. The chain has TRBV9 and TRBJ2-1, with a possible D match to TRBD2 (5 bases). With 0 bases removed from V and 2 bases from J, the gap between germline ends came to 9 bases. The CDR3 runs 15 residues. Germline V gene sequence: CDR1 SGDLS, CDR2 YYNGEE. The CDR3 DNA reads TGTGCCAGCAGCGTAGGAGGGTTTCCCTACAATGAGCAGTTCTTC. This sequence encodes CASSVGGFPYNEQFF.

The CDR3 region has the DNA TGTGCCAGCAGCCTAGCCGGTTTGGACAGCCAAGAGACCCAGTACTTC. This encodes CASSLAGLDSQETQYF. The chain combines TRBV4-2 with TRBJ2-5; D perhaps matches TRBD1 (6 bases). In germline, CDR1 is LGHNA, CDR2 YNFKEQ. CDR3 size: 16 residues. Trimming removed 4 bases from V and 1 base from J, with 16 bases in between.

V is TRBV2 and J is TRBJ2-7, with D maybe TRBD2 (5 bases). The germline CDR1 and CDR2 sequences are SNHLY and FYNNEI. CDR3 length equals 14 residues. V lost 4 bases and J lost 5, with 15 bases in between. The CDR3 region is CASSGLLVRNEQYV. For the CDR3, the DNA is TGTGCCAGCAGTGGTTTACTAGTAAGAAACGAGCAGTACGTC.

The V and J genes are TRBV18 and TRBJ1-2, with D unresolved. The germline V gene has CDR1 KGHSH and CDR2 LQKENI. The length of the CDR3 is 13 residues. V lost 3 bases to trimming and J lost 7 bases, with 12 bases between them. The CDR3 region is CASSPELEGGYTF. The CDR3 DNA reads TGTGCCAGCTCACCCGAACTCGAGGGTGGCTACACCTTC.

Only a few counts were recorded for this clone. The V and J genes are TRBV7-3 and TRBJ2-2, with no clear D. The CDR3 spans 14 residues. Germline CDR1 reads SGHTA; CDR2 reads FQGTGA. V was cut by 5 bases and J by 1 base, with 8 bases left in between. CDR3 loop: CASSGSGNTGELFF. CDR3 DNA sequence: TGTGCCAGCAGCGGTAGTGGGAACACCGGGGAGCTGTTTTTT.

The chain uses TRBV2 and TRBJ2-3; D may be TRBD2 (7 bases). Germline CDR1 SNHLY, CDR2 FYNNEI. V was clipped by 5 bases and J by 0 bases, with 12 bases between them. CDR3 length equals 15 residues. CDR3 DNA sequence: TGTGCCAGCAGTTGGGGGGGCCCTAGCACAGATACGCAGTATTTT. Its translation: CASSWGGPSTDTQYF. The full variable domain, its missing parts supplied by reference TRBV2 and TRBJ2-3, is EPEVTQTPSHQVTQMGQEVILRCVPISNHLYFYWYRQILGQKVEFLVSFYNNEISEKSEIFDDQFSVERPDGSNFTLKIRSTKLEDSAMYFCASSWGGPSTDTQYFGPGTRLTVL.

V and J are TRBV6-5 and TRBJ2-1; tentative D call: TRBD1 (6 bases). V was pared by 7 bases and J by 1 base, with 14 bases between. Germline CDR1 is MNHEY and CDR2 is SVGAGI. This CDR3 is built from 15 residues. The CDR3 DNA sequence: TGTGCCAGCATCAGGGGATCGCAATCCTACAATGAGCAGTTCTTC. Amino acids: CASIRGSQSYNEQFF.

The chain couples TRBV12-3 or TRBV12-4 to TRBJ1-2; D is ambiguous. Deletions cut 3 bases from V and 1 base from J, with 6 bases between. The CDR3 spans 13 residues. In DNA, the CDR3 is TGTGCCAGCAGTTTGTCCAGTAACTATGGCTACACCTTC. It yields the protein CASSLSSNYGYTF.

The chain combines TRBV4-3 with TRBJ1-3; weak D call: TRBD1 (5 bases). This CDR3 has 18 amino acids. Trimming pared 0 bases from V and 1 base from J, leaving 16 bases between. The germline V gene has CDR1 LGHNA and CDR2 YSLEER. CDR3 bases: TGCGCCAGCAGCCAAGATGTGGGGGGGGGAAGTTCTGGAAACACCATATATTTT. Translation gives CASSQDVGGGSSGNTIYF.

CDR3 DNA sequence: TGTGCCAGCAGCATCGGACAGAACACTGAAGCTTTCTTT. It codes for CASSIGQNTEAFF. The V call is TRBV6-5, the J call TRBJ1-1; maybe TRBD1 (5 bases). Germline assignment: CDR1 MNHEY and CDR2 SVGAGI. The CDR3 has 13 amino acids. The V and J ends lost 6 bases and 1 base respectively, with 9 bases between them.

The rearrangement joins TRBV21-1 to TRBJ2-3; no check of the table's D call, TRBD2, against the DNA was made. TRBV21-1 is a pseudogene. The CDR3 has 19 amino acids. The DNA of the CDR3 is TGTGCCAGCAGGTTCGCCCCCACTACTAGCGGGGGTAGCACAGATACGCAGTATTTT. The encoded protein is CASRFAPTTSGGSTDTQYF.

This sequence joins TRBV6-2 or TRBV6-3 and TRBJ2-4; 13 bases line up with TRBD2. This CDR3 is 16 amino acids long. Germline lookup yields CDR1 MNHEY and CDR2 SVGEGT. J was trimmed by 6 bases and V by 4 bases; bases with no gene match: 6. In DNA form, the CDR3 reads TGTGCCAGCAGTTCCCGACTAGCGGGGGGCCGAAACATTCAGTACTTC. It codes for CASSSRLAGGRNIQYF.

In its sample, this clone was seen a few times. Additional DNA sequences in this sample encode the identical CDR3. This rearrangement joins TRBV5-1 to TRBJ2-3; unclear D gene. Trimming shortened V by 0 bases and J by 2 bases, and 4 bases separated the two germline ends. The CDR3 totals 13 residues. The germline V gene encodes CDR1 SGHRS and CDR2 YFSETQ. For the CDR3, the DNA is TGCGCCAGCAGCTTGGGTCTCACAGATACGCAGTATTTT. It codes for CASSLGLTDTQYF.

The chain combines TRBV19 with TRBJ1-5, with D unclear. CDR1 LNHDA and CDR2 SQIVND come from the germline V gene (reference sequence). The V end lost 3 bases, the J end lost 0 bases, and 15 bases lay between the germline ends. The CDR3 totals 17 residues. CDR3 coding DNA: TGTGCCAGTAGTATTAGCGGCGGTTCATATAGCAATCAGCCCCAGCATTTT. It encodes CASSISGGSYSNQPQHF. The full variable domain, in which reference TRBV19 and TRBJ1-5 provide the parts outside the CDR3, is DGGITQSPKYLFRKEGQNVTLSCEQNLNHDAMYWYRQDPGQGLRLIYYSQIVNDFQKGDIAEGYSVSREKKESFPLTVTSAQKNPTAFYLCASSISGGSYSNQPQHFGDGTRLSIL.

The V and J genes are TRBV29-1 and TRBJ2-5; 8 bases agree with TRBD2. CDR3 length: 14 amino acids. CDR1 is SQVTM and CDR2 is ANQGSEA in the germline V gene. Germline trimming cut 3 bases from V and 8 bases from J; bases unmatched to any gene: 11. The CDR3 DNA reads TGCAGCGTTGATGGCCTTCCGCGGGGGGACACCCAGTACTTC. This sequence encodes CSVDGLPRGDTQYF.

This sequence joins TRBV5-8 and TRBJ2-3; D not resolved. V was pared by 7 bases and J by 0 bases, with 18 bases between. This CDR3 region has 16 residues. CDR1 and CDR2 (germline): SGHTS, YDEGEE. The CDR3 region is CASPARPGLSTDTQYF. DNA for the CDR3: TGTGCCAGCCCTGCGCGCCCAGGATTAAGCACAGATACGCAGTATTTT.

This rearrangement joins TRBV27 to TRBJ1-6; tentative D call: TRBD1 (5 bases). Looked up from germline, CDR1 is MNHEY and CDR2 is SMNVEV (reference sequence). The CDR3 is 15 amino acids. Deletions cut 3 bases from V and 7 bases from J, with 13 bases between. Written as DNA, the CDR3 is TGTGCCAGCAGTTTGTCGGGACCGAAGAATTCACCCCTCCACTTT. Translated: CASSLSGPKNSPLHF.

CDR3 in DNA: TGTGCCAGTAGTAAGGGGGGAGAGACCCAGTACTTC. It codes for CASSKGGETQYF. The chain has TRBV19 and TRBJ2-5; D might be TRBD1 or TRBD2, each matching 6 bases. The V gene lost 4 bases and the J gene lost 4 bases, with 7 bases spanning the gap. CDR3 length: 12 residues. CDR1 and CDR2 (germline): LNHDA, SQIVND (reference sequence).

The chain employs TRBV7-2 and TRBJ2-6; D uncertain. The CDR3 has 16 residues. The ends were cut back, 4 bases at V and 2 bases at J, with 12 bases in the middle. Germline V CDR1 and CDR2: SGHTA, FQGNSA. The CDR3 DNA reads TGTGCCAGCAGCTCGACCCTTTTAGCTGGGGCCAACGTCCTGACTTTC. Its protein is CASSSTLLAGANVLTF.